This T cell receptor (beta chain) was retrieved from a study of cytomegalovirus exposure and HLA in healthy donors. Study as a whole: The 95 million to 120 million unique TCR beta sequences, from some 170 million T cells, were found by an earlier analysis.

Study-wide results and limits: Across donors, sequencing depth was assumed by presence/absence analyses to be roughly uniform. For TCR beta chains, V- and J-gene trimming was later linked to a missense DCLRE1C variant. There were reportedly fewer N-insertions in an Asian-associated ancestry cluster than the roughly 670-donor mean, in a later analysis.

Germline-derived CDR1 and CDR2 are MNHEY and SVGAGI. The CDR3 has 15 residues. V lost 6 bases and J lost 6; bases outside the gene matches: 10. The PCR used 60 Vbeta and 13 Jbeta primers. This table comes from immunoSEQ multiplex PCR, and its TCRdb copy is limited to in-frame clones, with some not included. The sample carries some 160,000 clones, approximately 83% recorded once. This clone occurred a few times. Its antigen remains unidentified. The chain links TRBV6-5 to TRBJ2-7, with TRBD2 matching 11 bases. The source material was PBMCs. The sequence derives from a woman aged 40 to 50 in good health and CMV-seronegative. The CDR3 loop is CASSPTSGRQGEQYF. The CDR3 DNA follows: TGTGCCAGCAGCCCTACTAGCGGGAGACAGGGCGAGCAGTACTTC.